This TCR beta chain was identified during a study of tumor and adjacent non-tumor tissue in lung cancer. In the study overall: Patients comprised 12 adenocarcinoma, a couple of squamous cell carcinoma and 1 small cell lung cancer. On average, productive TCRbeta reads reached some 4.4 million per sample.

Three rounds of nested PCR, following a modified ARM-PCR protocol, produced the TCRbeta library. TCRdb reanalysed the multiplex PCR reads using MiXCR and keeps one entry per CDR3 protein. The table records under 150,000 distinct CDR3 sequences, around 60% of them present only once. This CDR3 contains 17 residues. The V gene's germline CDR1 is DFQATT and CDR2 SNEGSKA (reference sequence). About this clonotype itself: The junction and the germline gene differ at one end; a read error may be behind it.

This sample's RNA came from whole unsorted tissue. The V and J genes are TRBV20-1 and TRBJ2-1; perhaps TRBD2 as D (6 bases). The sample was lung tumor tissue. The receptor comes from a man aged 60-69 years with small cell lung cancer. CDR3 in amino acids: CNAKPGPAGNPYNEQFF. The DNA for the CDR3 is TGCAATGCTAAACCGGGACCAGCGGGTAACCCCTACAATGAGCAGTTCTTC.